The present T cell receptor (beta chain) was sequenced within a study of blood T cells in healthy people across ages. Germline values: CDR1 DFQATT, CDR2 SNEGSKA (reference sequence). The V and J ends lost 4 bases and 2 bases respectively, with 15 bases between them. This CDR3 has 14 amino acids. This clonotype showed up just a few times. A second PCR, run for about 7 to 11 cycles, used a sample-barcoded 5' primer plus a J-beta primer mix. In TCRdb, the 5' RACE reads were re-called with MiXCR into one record per CDR3 protein. Of some 1.7 million distinct CDR3 sequences in the sample, over 25% were seen once.

Source material: blood. This TCR derives from a woman aged 30 to 39 in good health. J is TRBJ2-7 and V is TRBV20-1, with D unclear. The CDR3 DNA is TGCAGTGCTACCCGACTGGACGGTCCCTACGAGCAGTACTTC. This codes for CSATRLDGPYEQYF.